This T cell receptor (beta chain) was sequenced during a study of OX40 agonist ivuxolimab in advanced cancers. Study details: An agonistic anti-OX40 (CD134) antibody, ivuxolimab, was used to treat the patients. At just under 85% male, the cohort had a mean age of approximately 60 years, ranging from about 20 to 80. Patients were treated with intravenous ivuxolimab, dosed at 0.01 to 10 mg/kg and infused every 2 weeks. Study-wide points: Researchers did not determine the expanded peripheral T cells' antigen specificity.

In germline, CDR1 is MDHEN, CDR2 SYDVKM. This CDR3 spans 12 amino acids. V was trimmed by 7 bases and J by 6 bases, leaving 10 bases between them. Measured with immunoSEQ multiplex PCR; TCRdb has only the in-frame clones, and not every one. The sample gives about 120,000 clones, 93% of which show up once; about 0.15% is in the top ten. In the case of this clone: The antigen remains unidentified.

V gene TRBV28 combines with J gene TRBJ1-5, with D hard to call. The source was CD4+ or CD8+ T cells sorted from blood, collected in a trial of the OX40 agonist ivuxolimab. This clonotype was obtained from an adult with an advanced solid tumor such as melanoma, head and neck, liver or kidney cancer. CDR3 protein: CASTVGFQPQHF. CDR3 nucleotides: TGTGCCAGCACCGTCGGCTTTCAGCCCCAGCATTTT.